Sequencing of this T cell receptor beta chain was carried out in a study of blood T cell repertoires in COVID-19. Study-wide background: T cells, B-cell-depleted T cells, or PBMCs provided the cDNA or gDNA that served as material.

TCRdb's table, derived via immunoSEQ multiplex PCR, lists solely in-frame clones and lacks some. There are around 200,000 clones in the sample; 80% to 85% occur only once, and about 15% lies in the top ten. The V end lost 6 bases, the J end lost 7 bases, and 22 bases lay between the germline ends. This CDR3 spans 16 amino acids. Germline V gene lookup returns CDR1 SGHTA and CDR2 FQGNSA. The Seattle site enrolled patients during active infection and followed them longitudinally. Sequenced sample: peripheral blood. This receptor was obtained from a woman aged 65 to 85 with COVID-19, enrolled during active disease. J is TRBJ2-1 and V is TRBV7-2; weak D call: TRBD2 (7 bases). CDR3 sequence: CASRLSSGGQYNEQFF. The CDR3 nucleotides are TGTGCCAGCAGGTTATCCTCGGGGGGCCAGTATAATGAGCAGTTCTTC.